The clone carrying this T cell receptor (beta chain) was counted between two and nine times. Antigen specificity is unknown. The entry originates in a study of beta chain features in type 1 diabetes. General study points: Amplification by PCR could prefer shorter templates, with the same effect in patients and controls. Type 1 diabetes patients had fewer VDJ junction insertions and more deletions. When Type 1 diabetes patients were examined, their TCRB CDR3s proved moderately but significantly shorter in all four CD4+ subsets.

Sequenced material consisted of expressed TCRB transcripts (all of the isolated RNA was reverse transcribed). The table came from immunoSEQ multiplex PCR; TCRdb's copy has only in-frame clones and leaves some out. Of 310,000 or so clones listed, approximately 15% are singletons. From germline, CDR1 is SGHAT and CDR2 FQNNGV. This CDR3 contains 16 residues. Trimming left V 2 bases short and J 1 base short, with 11 bases between. The single heparinised draw taken from each donor contained about 120 mL of blood on average. This receptor was taken from a man aged 18 to 29 with type 1 diabetes. The sample was naive CD4+ T cells from blood. The rearrangement links TRBV11-2 to TRBJ1-4; D is undetermined. The CDR3 DNA reads as TGTGCCAGCAGCTTATTCCGCGGACTAACTAATGAAAAACTGTTTTTT. As protein: CASSLFRGLTNEKLFF. The full variable domain, with the rest looked up from reference TRBV11-2 and TRBJ1-4, is EAGVAQSPRYKIIEKRQSVAFWCNPISGHATLYWYQQILGQGPKLLIQFQNNGVVDDSQLPKDRFSAERLKGVDSTLKIQPAKLEDSAVYLCASSLFRGLTNEKLFFGSGTQLSVL.